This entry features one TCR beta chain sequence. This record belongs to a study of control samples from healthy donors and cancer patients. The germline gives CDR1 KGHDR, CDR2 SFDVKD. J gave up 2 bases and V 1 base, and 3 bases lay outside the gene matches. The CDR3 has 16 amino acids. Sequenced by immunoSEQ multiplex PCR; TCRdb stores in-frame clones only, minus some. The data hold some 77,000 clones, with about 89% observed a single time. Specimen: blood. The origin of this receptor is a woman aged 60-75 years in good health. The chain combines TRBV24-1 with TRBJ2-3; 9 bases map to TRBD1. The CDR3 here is CATSDFGTGHTDTQYF. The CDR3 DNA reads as TGTGCCACCAGTGATTTCGGGACAGGGCACACAGATACGCAGTATTTT.